This T cell receptor (beta chain) was sequenced during a study of cytomegalovirus exposure and HLA in healthy donors. Looking at the study overall: Per a later analysis, the approximately 620 first-cohort and over 90 validation repertoires shared one platform.

Profiling relied on immunoSEQ multiplex PCR, and the TCRdb table lists in-frame clones only, not all of them. This sample yields more than 200,000 clones, of which 90% are seen a single time; approximately 3.1% belongs to the top ten. Of note for this clone: The antigen is unknown.

The donors were part of the approximately 120-subject validation cohort, which stood apart from the approximately 670-subject first cohort. Study-wide findings and caveats: First-cohort TCR clusters were later found to tend to co-occur in the 120 or so validation repertoires. Over 150 TCR beta chains were listed as cytomegalovirus-associated.

Trimming removed 2 bases from V and 4 bases from J, with 12 bases in between. Germline CDR1 and CDR2: ENHRY and SYGVKD. This CDR3 contains 15 residues. The chain couples TRBV10-3 to TRBJ2-1; D is possibly TRBD1 (6 bases). The receptor comes from a woman aged 25 to 39 in good health and CMV-seronegative. The sample comprised PBMCs. The DNA of the CDR3 is TGTGCCATCAGTGAGAGTGGACAGCCTTACAATGAGCAGTTCTTC. Translated, it gives CAISESGQPYNEQFF.